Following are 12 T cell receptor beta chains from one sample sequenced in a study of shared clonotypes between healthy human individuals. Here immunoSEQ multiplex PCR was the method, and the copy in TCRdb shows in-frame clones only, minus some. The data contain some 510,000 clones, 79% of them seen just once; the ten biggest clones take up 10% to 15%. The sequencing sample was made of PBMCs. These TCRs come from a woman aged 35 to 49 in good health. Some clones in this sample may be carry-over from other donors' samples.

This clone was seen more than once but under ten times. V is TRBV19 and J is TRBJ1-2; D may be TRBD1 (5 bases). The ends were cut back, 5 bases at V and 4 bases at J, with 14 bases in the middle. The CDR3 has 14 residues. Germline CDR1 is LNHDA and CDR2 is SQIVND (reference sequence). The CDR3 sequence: CASSSPTERYGYTF. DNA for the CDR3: TGTGCCAGTAGTTCACCGACAGAGCGCTATGGCTACACCTTC. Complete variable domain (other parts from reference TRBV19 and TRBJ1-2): DGGITQSPKYLFRKEGQNVTLSCEQNLNHDAMYWYRQDPGQGLRLIYYSQIVNDFQKGDIAEGYSVSREKKESFPLTVTSAQKNPTAFYLCASSSPTERYGYTFGSGTRLTVV.

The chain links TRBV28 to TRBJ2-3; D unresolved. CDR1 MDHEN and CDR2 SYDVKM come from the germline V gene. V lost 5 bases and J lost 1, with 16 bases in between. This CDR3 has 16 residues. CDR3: CASSQPAVMGTDTQYF. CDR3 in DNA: TGTGCCAGCAGTCAACCCGCAGTTATGGGCACAGATACGCAGTATTTT.

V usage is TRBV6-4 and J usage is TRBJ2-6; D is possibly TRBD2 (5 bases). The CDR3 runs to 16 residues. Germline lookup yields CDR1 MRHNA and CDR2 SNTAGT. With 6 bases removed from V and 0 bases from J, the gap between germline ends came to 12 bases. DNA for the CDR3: TGTGCCAGCAGCGCCCTAGCAGGCTCTGGGGCCAACGTCCTGACTTTC. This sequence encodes CASSALAGSGANVLTF.

CDR3: CASSEGQSTEAFF. CDR3 nucleotide sequence: TGTGCCAGCAGCGAGGGACAGTCCACTGAAGCTTTCTTT. The chain carries TRBV9 and TRBJ1-1; 7 nucleotides agree with TRBD1. The CDR3 has 13 amino acids. V lost 3 bases, J lost 4 bases, and 3 bases stayed unmatched. Germline assignment: CDR1 SGDLS and CDR2 YYNGEE.

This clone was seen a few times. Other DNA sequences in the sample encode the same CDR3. This chain's CDR3 is CASSPAGETQYF. CDR3 sequence (DNA): TGTGCCAGCTCACCAGCGGGAGAGACCCAGTACTTC. The chain employs TRBV18 and TRBJ2-5; D is possibly TRBD2 (5 bases). The CDR3 runs 12 residues. The V gene lost 2 bases and the J gene lost 4 bases, with 5 bases spanning the gap. Per the germline V gene, CDR1 is KGHSH and CDR2 is LQKENI.

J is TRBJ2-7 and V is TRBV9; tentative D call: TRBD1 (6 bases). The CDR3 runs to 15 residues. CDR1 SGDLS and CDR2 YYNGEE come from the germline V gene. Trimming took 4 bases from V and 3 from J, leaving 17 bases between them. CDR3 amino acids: CASSPHSRGVYEQYF. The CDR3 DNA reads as TGTGCCAGCAGCCCTCACTCCAGGGGCGTCTACGAGCAGTACTTC.

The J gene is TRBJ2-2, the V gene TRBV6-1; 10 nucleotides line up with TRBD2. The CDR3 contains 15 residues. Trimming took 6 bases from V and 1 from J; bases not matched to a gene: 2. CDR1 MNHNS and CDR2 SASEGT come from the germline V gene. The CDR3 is CASRGLAVNTGELFF. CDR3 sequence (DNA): TGTGCCAGCAGAGGACTAGCGGTGAACACCGGGGAGCTGTTTTTT.

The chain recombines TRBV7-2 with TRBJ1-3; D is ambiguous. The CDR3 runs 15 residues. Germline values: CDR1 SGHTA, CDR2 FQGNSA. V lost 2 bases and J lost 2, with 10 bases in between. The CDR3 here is CASSLITGTGNTIYF. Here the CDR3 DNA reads TGTGCCAGCAGCTTAATTACGGGAACTGGAAACACCATATATTTT.

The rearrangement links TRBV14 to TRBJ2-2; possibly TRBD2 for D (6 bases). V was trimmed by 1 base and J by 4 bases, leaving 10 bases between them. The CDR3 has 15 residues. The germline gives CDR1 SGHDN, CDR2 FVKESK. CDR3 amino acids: CASSQVRGLTGELFF. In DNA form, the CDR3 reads TGTGCCAGCAGCCAAGTAAGGGGACTCACCGGGGAGCTGTTTTTT.

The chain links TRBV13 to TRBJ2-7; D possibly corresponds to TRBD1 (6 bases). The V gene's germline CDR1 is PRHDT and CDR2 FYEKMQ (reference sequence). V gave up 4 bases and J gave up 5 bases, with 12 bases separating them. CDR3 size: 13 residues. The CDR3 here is CASSSTGSHEQYF. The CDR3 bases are TGTGCCAGCAGCTCCACAGGGTCCCACGAGCAGTACTTC.

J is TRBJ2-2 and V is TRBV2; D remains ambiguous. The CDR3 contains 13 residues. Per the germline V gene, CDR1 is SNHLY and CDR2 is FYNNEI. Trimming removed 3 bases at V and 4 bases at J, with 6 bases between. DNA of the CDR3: TGTGCCAGCAGTGACACGGTCACCGGGGAGCTGTTTTTT. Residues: CASSDTVTGELFF.

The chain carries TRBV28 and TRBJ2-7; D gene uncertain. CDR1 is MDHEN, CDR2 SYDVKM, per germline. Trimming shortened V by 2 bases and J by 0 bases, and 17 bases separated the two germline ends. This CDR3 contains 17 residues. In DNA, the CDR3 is TGTGCCAGCAGTTTAGCCGCCGGCAGGCGAGACTCCTACGAGCAGTACTTC. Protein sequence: CASSLAAGRRDSYEQYF.